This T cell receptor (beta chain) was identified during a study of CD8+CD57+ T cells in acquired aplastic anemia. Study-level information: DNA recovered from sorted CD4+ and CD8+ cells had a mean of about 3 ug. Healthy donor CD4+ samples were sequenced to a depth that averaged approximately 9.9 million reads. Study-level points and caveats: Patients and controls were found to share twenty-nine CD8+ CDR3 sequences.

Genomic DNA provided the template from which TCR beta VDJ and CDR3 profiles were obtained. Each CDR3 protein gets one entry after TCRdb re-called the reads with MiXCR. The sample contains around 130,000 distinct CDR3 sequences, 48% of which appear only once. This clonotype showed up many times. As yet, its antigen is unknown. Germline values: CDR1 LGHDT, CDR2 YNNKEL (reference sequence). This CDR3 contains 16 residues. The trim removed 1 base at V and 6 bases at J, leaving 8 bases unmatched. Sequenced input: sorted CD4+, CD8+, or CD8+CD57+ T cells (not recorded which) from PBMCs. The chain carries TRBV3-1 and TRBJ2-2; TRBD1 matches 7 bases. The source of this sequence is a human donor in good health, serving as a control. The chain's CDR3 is CASSQVRTGLAGELFF. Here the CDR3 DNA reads TGTGCCAGCAGCCAAGTCCGGACAGGACTGGCCGGGGAGCTGTTTTTT.